Each of the 28 T cell receptor beta chains below was sequenced from the same sample in a study of T-cell reconstitution after alpha-beta-depleted transplantation in children. Researchers prepared the TCRbeta library using unique molecular identifiers, the study reports. Each CDR3 protein gets one entry after TCRdb re-called the PCR reads with MiXCR. The data contain 550,000 to 800,000 distinct CDR3 sequences, approximately 14% of them singletons. The sample was PBMCs, taken before TCRalphabeta/CD19-depleted stem cell transplant. These receptors were obtained from a girl aged 2-10 years with congenital amegakaryocytic thrombocytopenia, due to receive a stem cell transplant.

Concerning this clonotype itself: A much larger clone sits a single nucleotide away, making a read error possible. The V gene is TRBV10-3, the J gene TRBJ1-5, with D hard to call. The CDR3 runs 13 residues. Trimming shortened V by 7 bases and J by 7 bases, and 14 bases separated the two germline ends. Germline CDR1 ENHRY, CDR2 SYGVKD. The CDR3 region is CAITVKENQPQHF. The CDR3 DNA sequence: TGTGCCATCACTGTTAAGGAAAACCAGCCCCAGCATTTT.

The V call is TRBV5-1, the J call TRBJ2-1, with 13 bases lining up with TRBD2. This CDR3 is 17 amino acids long. V trimming: 3 bases; J trimming: 7 bases; junction bases outside the gene matches: 10. Looked up from germline, CDR1 is SGHRS and CDR2 is YFSETQ. The CDR3 DNA sequence: TGCGCCAGCAGCTCCCCTCGACTAGCGGGAGGTCTGAATGAGCAGTTCTTC. This translates into CASSSPRLAGGLNEQFF.

This clonotype was counted ten times or more. J is TRBJ1-1 and V is TRBV5-1, with a tentative D call TRBD1 (5 bases). CDR3 length: 14 residues. Germline assignment: CDR1 SGHRS and CDR2 YFSETQ. Trimming left V 9 bases short and J 4 bases short, with 19 bases between. This chain's CDR3 is CATSWWGETTEAFF. The CDR3 coding sequence is TGCGCCACCTCGTGGTGGGGGGAGACCACTGAAGCTTTCTTT.

The table lists this clonotype with many counts. The chain links TRBV5-1 to TRBJ1-6, with D possibly being TRBD1 (5 bases). CDR1 and CDR2 from the germline V gene are SGHRS and YFSETQ. The CDR3 totals 14 residues. V was pared by 0 bases and J by 8 bases, with 9 bases between. CDR3: CASSLGQGDSPLHF. The CDR3, as DNA: TGCGCCAGCAGCTTGGGGCAGGGTGATTCACCCCTCCACTTT.

This clonotype has just a few counts. This chain uses TRBV2 with TRBJ2-3, with D tentatively TRBD1 or TRBD2 (5 bases each). The CDR3 extends over 22 amino acids. V lost 5 bases and J 5 bases, leaving 38 bases between the germline ends. Germline loops: CDR1 SNHLY, CDR2 FYNNEI. The CDR3 loop reads CASSKDPLGPLSNDLSIDTQYF. For the CDR3, the DNA is TGTGCCAGCAGTAAAGATCCCTTGGGACCATTGTCAAATGACCTCTCCATAGATACGCAGTATTTT.

This chain links TRBV12-3 or TRBV12-4 with TRBJ2-3; TRBD1 matches 9 bases. CDR3 length: 14 amino acids. J lost 6 bases, V lost 3 bases, and 4 bases had no gene match. DNA of the CDR3: TGTGCCAGCAGTTTCGGACAGGGGAGGGATACGCAGTATTTT. Translated: CASSFGQGRDTQYF.

The sample holds many counts of this clonotype. The V call is TRBV12-3 or TRBV12-4, the J call TRBJ2-1; D uncertain. V was shortened by 7 bases and J by 6 bases, with 7 bases between the two germline ends. This CDR3 is built from 11 residues. CDR3 loop: CASTGSNEQFF. The CDR3 coding sequence is TGTGCCAGCACCGGGTCCAATGAGCAGTTCTTC.

This clonotype was observed many times. The CDR3 is CATSHEDYYGYTF. CDR3 in DNA: TGTGCCACCAGCCACGAGGACTACTATGGCTACACCTTC. The J gene is TRBJ1-2, the V gene TRBV24-1, with D unresolved. The V gene lost 7 bases and the J gene lost 3 bases, with 11 bases spanning the gap. This CDR3 has 13 residues. In germline, CDR1 is KGHDR, CDR2 SFDVKD.

This clonotype was seen many times. V and J are TRBV20-1 and TRBJ2-1; TRBD2 matches 9 bases. The length of the CDR3 is 13 residues. Germline-derived CDR1 and CDR2 are DFQATT and SNEGSKA (reference sequence). CDR3 residues: CTTWAGGFVEQFF. CDR3 nucleotide sequence: TGCACCACTTGGGCGGGAGGGTTCGTTGAGCAGTTCTTC.

The V and J genes are TRBV5-1 and TRBJ2-1, with D perhaps TRBD1 (5 bases). The CDR3 sequence is 14 residues long. CDR1 SGHRS and CDR2 YFSETQ come from the germline V gene. V was shortened by 2 bases and J by 5 bases, with 11 bases between the two germline ends. Here the CDR3 DNA reads TGCGCCAGCAGCTTACCATTGACAGACAATGAGCAGTTCTTC. It specifies CASSLPLTDNEQFF.

The chain joins TRBV14 to TRBJ2-1, with D uncertain. The CDR3 covers 14 residues. Germline-derived CDR1 and CDR2 are SGHDN and FVKESK. V lost 6 bases to trimming and J lost 2 bases, with 11 bases between them. The CDR3 protein is CASSDEVAYNEQFF. The CDR3 DNA follows: TGTGCCAGCAGTGACGAAGTAGCCTACAATGAGCAGTTCTTC.

This clonotype was recorded at least ten times. The J gene is TRBJ2-2, the V gene TRBV12-3 or TRBV12-4, with D maybe TRBD2 (5 bases). V gave up 2 bases and J gave up 7 bases, with 11 bases separating them. This CDR3 contains 14 residues. CDR3 DNA: TGTGCCAGCAGTTTACGAGGGTTAGGCGGGGAGCTGTTTTTT. Protein product: CASSLRGLGGELFF.

A word on this clonotype: This may stem from a read error, because a much larger clone lies one nucleotide away. This sequence joins TRBV29-1 and TRBJ1-2, with D perhaps matching TRBD1 (5 bases). This CDR3 comprises 12 residues. In germline, CDR1 is SQVTM, CDR2 ANQGSEA. The CDR3 DNA is TGCAGCGTACGGGGGGTTGACTATGGCTTCACCTTC. Translating gives CSVRGVDYGFTF.

This chain connects TRBV7-8 to TRBJ2-1, with 9 bases that match TRBD2. J lost 15 bases, V lost 0 bases, and 6 bases had no gene match. Germline V gene lookup returns CDR1 SGHVS and CDR2 FQNEAQ. This CDR3 is built from 13 residues. CDR3 residues: CASSLAGGGVLFF. For the CDR3, the DNA is TGTGCCAGCAGCTTAGCAGGCGGGGGGGTTCTGTTCTTC.

This clonotype was observed many times. The chain links TRBV20-1 to TRBJ2-1; 10 bases match TRBD2. The CDR3 is 14 amino acids. CDR1 and CDR2 (germline): DFQATT, SNEGSKA (reference sequence). The junction had 7 bases not matched to a gene; V was cut back by 6 bases and J by 5 bases. The CDR3 sequence is CSAPGLALHNEQFF. CDR3 in DNA: TGCAGTGCGCCGGGACTAGCGCTACACAATGAGCAGTTCTTC.

In its sample, this clonotype was seen many times. The chain uses TRBV12-3 or TRBV12-4 and TRBJ2-3; D remains unclear. Trimming left V 5 bases short and J 0 bases short, with 6 bases between. The CDR3 sequence is 13 residues long. CDR3 region: CASSVHSTDTQYF. In DNA, the CDR3 is TGTGCCAGCAGTGTACACAGCACAGATACGCAGTATTTT.

The rearrangement uses TRBV16 and TRBJ2-6; TRBD2 aligns across 9 bases. The CDR3 contains 22 residues. The V gene end was trimmed by 0 bases and the J gene end by 1 base; junction bases not matched to a gene: 16. Germline-derived CDR1 and CDR2 are KGHSY and FQNENV. This CDR3 is CASSQSGLAKPRYLSGANVLTF. In DNA form, the CDR3 reads TGTGCCAGCAGCCAATCGGGACTAGCCAAACCGCGATATCTGTCTGGGGCCAACGTCCTGACTTTC.

This clonotype was seen many times. The chain joins TRBV6-1 to TRBJ2-3, with 8 positions matching TRBD2. Trimming took 0 bases from V and 5 from J; bases not matched to a gene: 4. The CDR3 is made up of 15 amino acids. Germline values: CDR1 MNHNS, CDR2 SASEGT. The CDR3 sequence: CASSEAPGRGDTQYF. The CDR3 DNA is TGTGCCAGCAGTGAAGCGCCCGGGAGGGGAGATACGCAGTATTTT.

Ten or more counts support this clonotype. This sequence joins TRBV20-1 and TRBJ1-2; D is unresolved. The germline gives CDR1 DFQATT, CDR2 SNEGSKA (reference sequence). The CDR3 runs 11 residues. V was clipped by 6 bases and J by 6 bases, with 11 bases between them. CDR3 nucleotides: TGCAGTGCCAGCGGGAGAGATGGCTACACCTTC. Translating it yields CSASGRDGYTF.

This clonotype was detected a few times. The chain combines TRBV10-3 with TRBJ2-7; no firm D call. The CDR3 runs to 13 residues. Trimming cost V 2 bases and J 4 bases, with 9 bases left between them. Per germline, CDR1 ENHRY and CDR2 SYGVKD. As DNA, the CDR3 is TGTGCCATCAGTGAGGACGGATTGTACGAGCAGTACTTC. It encodes CAISEDGLYEQYF.

The chain carries TRBV7-3 and TRBJ2-3; 7 bases line up with TRBD2. J gave up 6 bases and V 1 base, and 10 bases lay outside the gene matches. CDR1 and CDR2 (germline): SGHTA, FQGTGA. The CDR3 spans 16 residues. The CDR3 DNA follows: TGTGCCAGCAGCTTAAACGCGGGAGTCCTAAAGGATACGCAGTATTTT. Its protein product is CASSLNAGVLKDTQYF.

V usage is TRBV12-3 or TRBV12-4 and J usage is TRBJ2-5; D not resolved. CDR3 length equals 14 residues. Trimming left V 2 bases short and J 3 bases short, with 10 bases between. The CDR3 nucleotides are TGTGCCAGCAGTTTACGTTCGGAAAAAGAGACCCAGTACTTC. It specifies CASSLRSEKETQYF.

This clonotype appeared once. The junction departs from germline at one end; a sequencing error may be responsible. The chain combines TRBV7-9 with TRBJ2-5; a possible D gene is TRBD1 (5 bases). The CDR3 runs 14 residues. Per the germline V gene, CDR1 is SEHNR and CDR2 is FQNEAQ (reference sequence). The CDR3 spells CACSLDRGLETQYF. In DNA form, the CDR3 reads TGTGCCTGCAGCTTAGACAGAGGATTGGAGACCCAGTACTTC. The full variable domain, completed using reference TRBV7-9 and TRBJ2-5, is DTGVSQNPRHKITKRGQNVTFRCDPISEHNRLYWYRQTLGQGPEFLTYFQNEAQLEKSRLLSDRFSAERPKGSFSTLEIQRTEQGDSAMYLCACSLDRGLETQYFGPGTRLLVL.

The chain uses TRBV5-1 and TRBJ2-5; possibly TRBD2 for D (5 bases). The germline gives CDR1 SGHRS, CDR2 YFSETQ. The CDR3 consists of 16 residues. The V and J ends lost 0 bases and 2 bases respectively, with 14 bases between them. CDR3 loop: CASSLAKVPGQETQYF. In DNA, the CDR3 is TGCGCCAGCAGCTTGGCCAAGGTTCCGGGACAAGAGACCCAGTACTTC.

This clonotype was seen repeatedly, ten times or more. V usage is TRBV20-1 and J usage is TRBJ2-1, with 16 bases lining up with TRBD2. The CDR3 runs to 18 residues. CDR1 DFQATT and CDR2 SNEGSKA come from the germline V gene (reference sequence). With V trimmed by 6 bases and J by 5 bases, 13 bases remained unmatched. The CDR3 region is CSAKLGTSGRAPHNEQFF. As DNA, the CDR3 is TGCAGTGCAAAACTCGGGACTAGCGGGAGGGCCCCCCACAATGAGCAGTTCTTC.

This clonotype was detected ten times or more. The chain is built from TRBV11-2 and TRBJ1-1; 11 bases fit TRBD1. Germline CDR1 SGHAT, CDR2 FQNNGV. The junction had 9 bases not matched to a gene; V was cut back by 5 bases and J by 4 bases. CDR3 size: 16 residues. As DNA, the CDR3 is TGTGCCAGCAGCCCCTGGACAGGGGGCCTGAGCACTGAAGCTTTCTTT. This codes for CASSPWTGGLSTEAFF.

The sample holds many counts of this clonotype. The chain employs TRBV20-1 and TRBJ1-2; D unclear. V was cut by 0 bases and J by 4 bases, with 6 bases left in between. The germline V gene encodes CDR1 DFQATT and CDR2 SNEGSKA (reference sequence). The CDR3 is 12 amino acids. The CDR3 loop reads CSARDKIYGYTF. The CDR3 DNA reads TGCAGTGCTAGAGACAAGATCTATGGCTACACCTTC.

This clonotype was picked up many times. The chain has TRBV28 and TRBJ2-1; TRBD1 matches 9 bases. The CDR3 has 14 residues. V shed 7 bases and J 7 bases; nucleotides not matched to a gene: 8. Per the germline V gene, CDR1 is MDHEN and CDR2 is SYDVKM. DNA of the CDR3: TGTGCCAGCACTGGGGACAGGGTTCCAAATGAGCAGTTCTTC. This codes for CASTGDRVPNEQFF.